This T cell receptor (beta chain) was sequenced during a study of T-cell reconstitution after alpha-beta-depleted transplantation in children. Notes on the study in general: T-cell counts and diversity were attributed mostly to newly produced T cells one year after transplant.

Looked up from germline, CDR1 is MDHEN and CDR2 is SYDVKM. With V trimmed by 6 bases and J by 4 bases, 9 bases remained unmatched. The CDR3 spans 14 residues. The TCRbeta library was prepared with unique molecular identifiers. TCRdb re-called the PCR reads through MiXCR, storing one row per CDR3 protein. The sample records about 590,000 distinct CDR3 sequences, over 10% being singletons. This clonotype occurred a few times. The antigen is undetermined. This chain connects TRBV28 to TRBJ2-7; 7 bases are a match to TRBD2. The source material was PBMCs, mostly from graft donor cells, sampled 360 days after TCRalphabeta/CD19-depleted stem cell transplant. The TCR originated in a male patient under 18 who had a stem cell transplant for acute myeloid leukemia, so the T cells may come from the graft donor. The chain's CDR3 is CASRGAGVSYEQYF. The CDR3 bases are TGTGCCAGCAGAGGCGCGGGAGTATCATACGAGCAGTACTTC.